This entry lists 30 T cell receptor beta chains sequenced from one sample in a study of T cell repertoires in cytomegalovirus infection. Which antigens these TCRs recognize remains unknown. TCRdb called the reads again in MiXCR, with one record for every CDR3 protein. The sample has hundreds of thousands of distinct CDR3 sequences; 30% to 35% are singletons. The material sequenced was cultured PBMCs, taken from culture after CMV antigen stimulation. Every receptor here comes from a human donor in good health (CMV status not recorded). Some clones in this sample may be carry-over from other donors' samples.

V gene TRBV5-8 combines with J gene TRBJ1-4; maybe TRBD1 (6 bases). This CDR3 contains 12 residues. V gave up 3 bases and J gave up 8 bases, with 8 bases separating them. The germline V gene encodes CDR1 SGHTS and CDR2 YDEGEE. CDR3 bases: TGTGCCAGCAGCTACGACAGGGAAAAACTGTTTTTT. Translation gives CASSYDREKLFF. Together with reference TRBV5-8 and TRBJ1-4, the CDR3 gives the full variable domain: EAGVTQSPTHLIKTRGQQATLRCSPISGHTSVYWYQQALGLGLQFLLWYDEGEERNRGNFPPRFSGRQFPNYSSELNVNALELEDSALYLCASSYDREKLFFGSGTQLSVL.

The table lists this clonotype with a few counts. This chain joins TRBV19 and TRBJ1-1; tentative D call: TRBD1 (6 bases). V lost 5 bases and J 1 base, leaving 14 bases between the germline ends. The CDR3 runs to 15 residues. Per germline, CDR1 LNHDA and CDR2 SQIVND (reference sequence). This CDR3 reads CASSPRGQGNTEAFF. The CDR3 bases are TGTGCCAGTAGTCCTCGGGGGCAGGGGAACACTGAAGCTTTCTTT.

This clonotype showed up just a few times. The chain uses TRBV6-2 or TRBV6-3 and TRBJ1-1; D is uncertain. Germline CDR1 reads MNHEY; CDR2 reads SVGEGT. V gave up 2 bases and J gave up 3 bases, with 7 bases separating them. The CDR3 consists of 13 residues. The CDR3 loop reads CASSYRRDTEAFF. The CDR3 DNA follows: TGTGCCAGCAGTTACCGGAGGGACACTGAAGCTTTCTTT.

This chain joins TRBV19 and TRBJ2-6; D is possibly TRBD2 (6 bases). From germline, CDR1 is LNHDA and CDR2 SQIVND (reference sequence). The CDR3 runs 14 residues. V dropped 5 bases and J dropped 4 bases, with 9 bases sitting between them. The CDR3 DNA is TGTGCCAGTAGTGTGCTAGCGGGGGCCAACGTCCTGACTTTC. Residues: CASSVLAGANVLTF. Using reference TRBV19 and TRBJ2-6 for the parts outside the CDR3, the full variable domain is DGGITQSPKYLFRKEGQNVTLSCEQNLNHDAMYWYRQDPGQGLRLIYYSQIVNDFQKGDIAEGYSVSREKKESFPLTVTSAQKNPTAFYLCASSVLAGANVLTFGAGSRLTVL.

The chain has TRBV4-1 and TRBJ2-7, with 7 bases identical to TRBD2. The germline V gene encodes CDR1 MGHRA and CDR2 YSYEKL. The CDR3 runs to 16 residues. The V segment lost 1 base and the J segment 3 bases; nucleotides outside the gene matches: 9. CDR3 DNA: TGCGCCAGCAGCCAAGGGGGCGGGAGAAGCCTCTACGAGCAGTACTTC. This codes for CASSQGGGRSLYEQYF.

The rearrangement uses TRBV4-1 and TRBJ1-1, with 7 bases identical to TRBD1. The V gene's germline CDR1 is MGHRA and CDR2 YSYEKL. V shed 2 bases and J 3 bases; nucleotides not matched to a gene: 9. CDR3 length: 16 amino acids. CDR3 amino acids: CASSQPPRGVDTEAFF. CDR3 DNA sequence: TGCGCCAGCAGCCAACCCCCCAGGGGGGTGGACACTGAAGCTTTCTTT.

The J gene is TRBJ2-2, the V gene TRBV5-6; D not certain. Trimming took 1 base from V and 8 from J, leaving 9 bases between them. This CDR3 is 13 amino acids long. Germline values: CDR1 SGHDT, CDR2 YYEEEE. CDR3 nucleotide sequence: TGTGCCAGCAGCTTGTTGTTGGCAGGGGAGCTGTTTTTT. Translated, it gives CASSLLLAGELFF.

This chain uses TRBV6-1 with TRBJ1-5; D not certain. Germline CDR1 MNHNS, CDR2 SASEGT. This CDR3 comprises 16 residues. Trimming left V 1 base short and J 2 bases short, with 12 bases between. The DNA for the CDR3 is TGTGCCAGCAGTGAAGGGGGTTGGTATGGCAATCAGCCCCAGCATTTT. This codes for CASSEGGWYGNQPQHF.

This clonotype has just a few counts. The chain recombines TRBV12-3 or TRBV12-4 with TRBJ1-1; the D is unclear. V was trimmed by 3 bases and J by 6 bases, leaving 8 bases between them. This CDR3 has 12 amino acids. CDR3 DNA: TGTGCCAGCAGTTTGATCGGGGCTGAAGCTTTCTTT. It translates to CASSLIGAEAFF.

This clonotype has a count of ten or more. This chain connects TRBV7-6 to TRBJ1-4; weak D call: TRBD1 (5 bases). This CDR3 has 16 amino acids. Per the germline V gene, CDR1 is SGHVS and CDR2 is FNYEAQ. Trimming shortened V by 1 base and J by 9 bases, and 18 bases separated the two germline ends. CDR3 region: CASSLEPTGGWQKLFF. CDR3 in DNA: TGTGCCAGCAGCTTAGAGCCGACGGGGGGTTGGCAAAAACTGTTTTTT. The complete variable domain, with remaining parts taken from reference TRBV7-6 and TRBJ1-4, reads GAGVSQSPRYKVTKRGQDVALRCDPISGHVSLYWYRQALGQGPEFLTYFNYEAQQDKSGLPNDRFSAERPEGSISTLTIQRTEQRDSAMYRCASSLEPTGGWQKLFFGSGTQLSVL.

This chain joins TRBV18 and TRBJ2-2; D tentatively reads TRBD1 or TRBD2 (5 bases each). Germline V lookup: CDR1 KGHSH, CDR2 LQKENI. Trimming took off 3 bases at V and 0 bases at J, with 11 bases between the two ends. CDR3 size: 16 residues. CDR3 DNA: TGTGCCAGCTCACCCCTCGGGGCGGCGAACACCGGGGAGCTGTTTTTT. Its translation: CASSPLGAANTGELFF.

This clonotype turned up a few times. The V gene is TRBV6-6, the J gene TRBJ2-7; D call uncertain. V shed 2 bases and J shed 6 bases, with 8 bases lying between them. This CDR3 is 12 amino acids long. The germline V gene encodes CDR1 MNHNY and CDR2 SVGAGI (reference sequence). For the CDR3, the DNA is TGTGCCAGCAGTTACGGTCAAACCGAGCAGTACTTC. This encodes CASSYGQTEQYF.

V gene TRBV4-1 combines with J gene TRBJ2-1; D is perhaps TRBD1 or TRBD2 (5 bases each). Germline CDR1 and CDR2: MGHRA and YSYEKL. The CDR3 has 13 residues. V gave up 3 bases and J gave up 8 bases, with 11 bases separating them. The CDR3 DNA reads as TGCGCCAGCAGCCAGCCCGGGGCCGATGAGCAGTTCTTC. It is translated as CASSQPGADEQFF.

Only a few counts were recorded for this clonotype. The gene calls are TRBV7-9 and TRBJ2-1; 7 positions match TRBD1. This CDR3 is built from 16 residues. With V trimmed by 2 bases and J by 3 bases, 7 bases remained unmatched. Germline V gene sequence: CDR1 SEHNR, CDR2 FQNEAQ (reference sequence). The DNA for the CDR3 is TGTGCCAGCAGCTTATGGGACAGACCCCTCTACAATGAGCAGTTCTTC. It yields the protein CASSLWDRPLYNEQFF.

This clonotype was seen at least ten times. The chain carries TRBV11-2 and TRBJ1-2, with D unclear. V lost 3 bases and J lost 1, with 9 bases in between. In germline, CDR1 is SGHAT, CDR2 FQNNGV. The CDR3 is 14 amino acids. The CDR3 bases are TGTGCCAGCAGCTTCGCCGGAGGTAACTATGGCTACACCTTC. The encoded protein is CASSFAGGNYGYTF.

This clonotype was seen a few times. CDR3 region: CASSLKGVRYGYTF. Here the CDR3 DNA reads TGTGCCAGCAGCTTAAAAGGGGTTCGTTATGGCTACACCTTC. The chain has TRBV7-8 and TRBJ1-2; D is possibly TRBD1 (5 bases). The CDR3 is made up of 14 amino acids. Trimming cost V 2 bases and J 5 bases, with 12 bases left between them. Germline V gene data show CDR1 as SGHVS and CDR2 as FQNEAQ.

This clonotype has a handful of counts. The CDR3 protein is CASRPHWRISTDTQYF. The CDR3 DNA is TGTGCCAGCCGGCCACACTGGCGGATTAGCACAGATACGCAGTATTTT. The V gene is TRBV11-2, the J gene TRBJ2-3, with D uncertain. Looked up from germline, CDR1 is SGHAT and CDR2 is FQNNGV. This CDR3 comprises 16 residues. Trimming pared 8 bases from V and 0 bases from J, leaving 18 bases between.

The rearrangement joins TRBV23-1 to TRBJ2-4, with 7 bases matching TRBD2. TRBV23-1 is designated an ORF whose function remains uncertain. CDR3 length: 17 amino acids. The V gene end was trimmed by 4 bases and the J gene end by 2 bases; junction bases not matched to a gene: 11. This CDR3 is CASSPWEGRWSKNIQYF. The DNA for the CDR3 is TGCGCCAGCAGTCCCTGGGAGGGGCGGTGGTCCAAAAACATTCAGTACTTC.

This clonotype was recorded a few times. The chain joins TRBV6-5 to TRBJ2-1, with TRBD2 identical over 12 bases. V shed 2 bases, J shed 4 bases, and the junction held 3 bases outside the gene matches. CDR1 is MNHEY and CDR2 is SVGAGI in the germline V gene. The CDR3 contains 16 residues. CDR3 in DNA: TGTGCCAGCAGTTACGCGACTAGCGGGAGTTACAATGAGCAGTTCTTC. Protein: CASSYATSGSYNEQFF.

V usage is TRBV18 and J usage is TRBJ1-1; D is unclear. V lost 3 bases, J lost 11 bases, and 16 bases lay in between. This CDR3 contains 13 residues. CDR1 is KGHSH and CDR2 is LQKENI in the germline V gene. The DNA of the CDR3 is TGTGCCAGCTCACCGGCGGAGACTCGAGGCGCTTTCTTT. Protein: CASSPAETRGAFF. Full variable domain (rest looked up from reference TRBV18 and TRBJ1-1): NAGVMQNPRHLVRRRGQEARLRCSPMKGHSHVYWYRQLPEEGLKFMVYLQKENIIDESGMPKERFSAEFPKEGPSILRIQQVVRGDSAAYFCASSPAETRGAFFGQGTRLTVV.

V is TRBV19 and J is TRBJ2-1; TRBD2 matches at 7 bases. CDR1 is LNHDA, CDR2 SQIVND, per germline (reference sequence). Trimming removed 7 bases from V and 5 bases from J; junction bases left unmatched: 11. This CDR3 spans 15 amino acids. The CDR3: CASTLGGGFNNEQFF. The CDR3 nucleotides read TGTGCCAGTACCTTAGGCGGGGGTTTTAACAATGAGCAGTTCTTC.

This clonotype was picked up many times. This chain connects TRBV7-8 to TRBJ1-5; TRBD1 is a possible D gene (5 bases). The germline V gene has CDR1 SGHVS and CDR2 FQNEAQ. This CDR3 is 15 amino acids long. V lost 0 bases to trimming and J lost 6 bases, with 12 bases between them. This CDR3 reads CASSLASRAVQPQHF. Written as DNA, the CDR3 is TGTGCCAGCAGCTTAGCCTCCAGGGCGGTTCAGCCCCAGCATTTT. The whole variable domain, remainder taken from reference TRBV7-8 and TRBJ1-5, is GAGVSQSPRYKVAKRGQDVALRCDPISGHVSLFWYQQALGQGPEFLTYFQNEAQLDKSGLPSDRFFAERPEGSVSTLKIQRTQQEDSAVYLCASSLASRAVQPQHFGDGTRLSIL.

The chain has TRBV12-3 or TRBV12-4 and TRBJ2-5; D might be TRBD1 (6 bases). This CDR3 is 13 amino acids long. V was trimmed by 5 bases and J by 2 bases, leaving 9 bases between them. CDR3 bases: TGTGCCAGCAGTGCGACAGGTCAAGAGACCCAGTACTTC. Protein sequence: CASSATGQETQYF.

The chain carries TRBV7-2 and TRBJ2-5; 7 bases map to TRBD2. In germline, CDR1 is SGHTA, CDR2 FQGNSA. This CDR3 has 15 residues. Trimming cost V 5 bases and J 4 bases; bases outside gene matches: 10. The CDR3 region is CASSPLGGRGETQYF. The CDR3 DNA reads TGTGCCAGCAGCCCCTTGGGCGGGAGAGGAGAGACCCAGTACTTC.

In nucleotides, the CDR3 is TGTGCCAGCAGCTTAGTTAGATCCGATGAGCAGTTCTTC. Translated: CASSLVRSDEQFF. V is TRBV7-6 and J is TRBJ2-1; D gene uncertain. V lost 1 base and J lost 8, with 9 bases in between. CDR3 length: 13 amino acids. Germline V gene lookup returns CDR1 SGHVS and CDR2 FNYEAQ.

This clonotype was detected a few times. The chain employs TRBV9 and TRBJ2-3; D gene uncertain. The CDR3 totals 19 residues. Trimming stripped 4 bases from V and 0 bases from J, with 24 bases between. CDR1 and CDR2 from the germline V gene are SGDLS and YYNGEE. DNA of the CDR3: TGTGCCAGCAGCAGAGACGTCCCCCGCCCGTGGTCTAGCACAGATACGCAGTATTTT. Translated, it gives CASSRDVPRPWSSTDTQYF. The whole variable domain, remainder taken from reference TRBV9 and TRBJ2-3, is DSGVTQTPKHLITATGQRVTLRCSPRSGDLSVYWYQQSLDQGLQFLIQYYNGEERAKGNILERFSAQQFPDLHSELNLSSLELGDSALYFCASSRDVPRPWSSTDTQYFGPGTRLTVL.

In its sample, this clonotype was seen a few times. V and J are TRBV7-6 and TRBJ1-4; D not certain. V lost 5 bases and J lost 1, with 8 bases in between. The CDR3 length is 14 residues. The germline CDR1 and CDR2 sequences are SGHVS and FNYEAQ. CDR3 coding DNA: TGTGCCAGCAGCCCAACCGTAACTAATGAAAAACTGTTTTTT. This gives the protein CASSPTVTNEKLFF.

The V call is TRBV7-9, the J call TRBJ2-2; 7 bases agree with TRBD2. With V trimmed by 1 base and J by 5 bases, 7 bases remained unmatched. Looked up from germline, CDR1 is SEHNR and CDR2 is FQNEAQ (reference sequence). This CDR3 has 16 residues. This CDR3 is CASSLEAGKRTGELFF. The CDR3 DNA sequence: TGTGCCAGCAGCTTAGAAGCGGGAAAAAGGACCGGGGAGCTGTTTTTT. Full variable domain (missing parts from reference TRBV7-9 and TRBJ2-2): DTGVSQNPRHKITKRGQNVTFRCDPISEHNRLYWYRQTLGQGPEFLTYFQNEAQLEKSRLLSDRFSAERPKGSFSTLEIQRTEQGDSAMYLCASSLEAGKRTGELFFGEGSRLTVL.

This clonotype has a count of ten or more. The chain uses TRBV7-2 and TRBJ2-5; D is unresolved. CDR3 length equals 12 residues. Germline lookup yields CDR1 SGHTA and CDR2 FQGNSA. The ends were cut back, 5 bases at V and 0 bases at J, with 4 bases in the middle. CDR3 region: CASSTYQETQYF. The DNA of the CDR3 is TGTGCCAGCAGCACGTACCAAGAGACCCAGTACTTC. Drawing the rest from reference TRBV7-2 and TRBJ2-5, the complete variable domain is GAGVSQSPSNKVTEKGKDVELRCDPISGHTALYWYRQSLGQGLEFLIYFQGNSAPDKSGLPSDRFSAERTGGSVSTLTIQRTQQEDSAVYLCASSTYQETQYFGPGTRLLVL.

This chain uses TRBV28 with TRBJ1-1; D perhaps matches TRBD1 (5 bases). The CDR3 is 16 residues long. V lost 3 bases, J lost 2 bases, and 16 bases lay in between. Germline values: CDR1 MDHEN, CDR2 SYDVKM. DNA of the CDR3: TGTGCCAGCAGTTTCTCACTAAGGACACAAAACACTGAAGCTTTCTTT. This encodes CASSFSLRTQNTEAFF.